This T cell receptor beta chain emerged from a study of T cells in Graves' hyperthyroidism and ophthalmopathy. Turning to the study itself: Sampling of peripheral blood happened at initial diagnosis, prior to any treatment.

Those patients with uncontrolled infection, other autoimmune disease, pregnancy or lactation were excluded. Fresh peripheral blood, under 13 ml, yielded the PBMCs. Amplification targeted TCR beta CDR3 regions from RNA transcripts. HTBI primers drove first-round RT-PCR of the TCR CDR3. One entry per CDR3 protein results from TCRdb running MiXCR on the multiplex PCR reads. This sample has about 640,000 distinct CDR3 sequences, with less than 25% found just once. The TCR was taken from a man aged 30 to 45 with Graves' ophthalmopathy. The sample taken for sequencing was blood.

DNA for the CDR3: TGCAGTGCTGTAGGGAATATTTTACCATTAACAAACGAGCAGTACTTC. It is translated as CSAVGNILPLTNEQYF. The chain uses TRBV20-1 and TRBJ2-7; D is undetermined. Germline V gives CDR1 DFQATT, CDR2 SNEGSKA (reference sequence). Trimming cost V 5 bases and J 5 bases, with 25 bases left between them. The CDR3 runs to 16 residues.